These 22 T cell receptor beta chains share one sample of origin, sequenced in a study of blood T cell repertoires in COVID-19. TCRdb's copy holds only in-frame clones and misses some; the assay was immunoSEQ multiplex PCR. This sample has about 90,000 clones; 80% to 90% occur once, and the top ten carry about 13%. The source material was peripheral blood. Source of these receptors: a human donor in a cohort sampled during active COVID-19.

The chain joins TRBV5-1 to TRBJ1-4; D is uncertain. Germline values: CDR1 SGHRS, CDR2 YFSETQ. This CDR3 is built from 16 residues. The germline V and J ends were trimmed by 4 bases and 3 bases, with 16 bases remaining between them. The CDR3 region has the DNA TGCGCCAGCAGCATTACAGCGGCCCAGGCTAATGAAAAACTGTTTTTT. Translating gives CASSITAAQANEKLFF.

The J gene is TRBJ2-7, the V gene TRBV10-3; perhaps TRBD1 as D (5 bases). Germline V gene data show CDR1 as ENHRY and CDR2 as SYGVKD. Deletions cut 7 bases from V and 2 bases from J, with 12 bases between. CDR3 length: 13 residues. The CDR3 is CAITGQPPYEQYF. CDR3 DNA sequence: TGTGCCATCACAGGGCAGCCCCCCTACGAGCAGTACTTC.

This rearrangement joins TRBV7-3 to TRBJ2-7, with D possibly being TRBD1 (5 bases). The germline V gene encodes CDR1 SGHTA and CDR2 FQGTGA. The CDR3 sequence is 13 residues long. Trimming left V 2 bases short and J 5 bases short, with 10 bases between. The CDR3 DNA reads as TGTGCCAGCAGCTTATCGCCAGGGCACGAGCAGTACTTC. It specifies CASSLSPGHEQYF.

The rearrangement uses TRBV5-4 and TRBJ1-2; D perhaps matches TRBD1 (5 bases). The CDR3 runs to 13 residues. The germline V and J ends were trimmed by 1 base and 2 bases, with 6 bases remaining between them. CDR1 is SGHNT and CDR2 is YYREEE in the germline V gene (reference sequence). The CDR3 coding sequence is TGTGCCAGCAGCTTGCGGGGGAACTATGGCTACACCTTC. Protein sequence: CASSLRGNYGYTF.

The gene calls are TRBV30 and TRBJ2-3; TRBD2 matches 13 bases. The ends lost 0 bases at V and 9 bases at J; junction bases unmatched: 3. The germline V gene has CDR1 GTSNPN and CDR2 SVGIG (reference sequence). This CDR3 is 14 amino acids long. The CDR3 region has the DNA TGTGCCTGGAGTGTACTAGCGGGGGGGCGGACGCAGTATTTT. As protein: CAWSVLAGGRTQYF.

This chain joins TRBV7-2 and TRBJ2-5, with D maybe TRBD1 (6 bases). Trimming removed 2 bases from V and 4 bases from J, with 11 bases in between. The CDR3 sequence is 14 residues long. Germline V gene lookup returns CDR1 SGHTA and CDR2 FQGNSA. The CDR3 sequence is CASSLNRVPETQYF. CDR3 nucleotides: TGTGCCAGCAGCTTAAACAGGGTTCCAGAGACCCAGTACTTC. Full variable domain (remainder filled in from reference TRBV7-2 and TRBJ2-5): GAGVSQSPSNKVTEKGKDVELRCDPISGHTALYWYRQSLGQGLEFLIYFQGNSAPDKSGLPSDRFSAERTGGSVSTLTIQRTQQEDSAVYLCASSLNRVPETQYFGPGTRLLVL.

V gene TRBV12-5 combines with J gene TRBJ2-2, with TRBD2 matching 9 bases. Germline CDR1 and CDR2: LGHNT and FRNRAP. The CDR3 length is 16 residues. With V trimmed by 7 bases and J by 5 bases, 11 bases remained unmatched. CDR3 nucleotide sequence: TGTGCTAGTGCCCTCGGCGGGGGGGCCCGTACCGGGGAGCTGTTTTTT. Its translation: CASALGGGARTGELFF.

This clone was recorded once. Other nucleotide sequences from this sample produce the same CDR3. The CDR3 bases are TGTGCCAGCAGCTTTCGGGGGTCCTACGAGCAGTACTTC. Residues: CASSFRGSYEQYF. This rearrangement joins TRBV7-2 to TRBJ2-7; possibly TRBD2 for D (6 bases). V was cut by 3 bases and J by 1 base, with 7 bases left in between. The CDR3 length is 13 residues. CDR1 SGHTA and CDR2 FQGNSA come from the germline V gene. Full variable domain (remainder filled in from reference TRBV7-2 and TRBJ2-7): GAGVSQSPSNKVTEKGKDVELRCDPISGHTALYWYRQSLGQGLEFLIYFQGNSAPDKSGLPSDRFSAERTGGSVSTLTIQRTQQEDSAVYLCASSFRGSYEQYFGPGTRLTVT.

The rearrangement uses TRBV6-5 and TRBJ2-1; 7 nucleotides align to TRBD2. The CDR3 has 15 residues. V was pared by 1 base and J by 6 bases, with 6 bases of the junction left unmatched. Germline values: CDR1 MNHEY, CDR2 SVGAGI. The CDR3 sequence: CASSYLGGGGNEQFF. The DNA of the CDR3 is TGTGCCAGCAGTTACTTGGGCGGGGGTGGCAATGAGCAGTTCTTC.

This clone has a single count. The J gene is TRBJ2-1, the V gene TRBV18; a weak D match, TRBD1 (6 bases). CDR3 length equals 14 residues. V shed 3 bases and J shed 3 bases, with 9 bases lying between them. Germline-derived CDR1 and CDR2 are KGHSH and LQKENI. The DNA of the CDR3 is TGTGCCAGCTCACCGGGGGCAGTCTACAATGAGCAGTTCTTC. It translates to CASSPGAVYNEQFF. Based on the CDR3 plus reference TRBV18 and TRBJ2-1, the full variable domain is NAGVMQNPRHLVRRRGQEARLRCSPMKGHSHVYWYRQLPEEGLKFMVYLQKENIIDESGMPKERFSAEFPKEGPSILRIQQVVRGDSAAYFCASSPGAVYNEQFFGPGTRLTVL.

This sequence joins TRBV5-5 and TRBJ2-7; 7 nucleotides agree with TRBD2. The CDR3 runs 17 residues. Trimming took 4 bases from V and 2 from J; bases not matched to a gene: 15. Germline V gives CDR1 SGHKS, CDR2 YYEKEE (reference sequence). For the CDR3, the DNA is TGTGCCAGCAGCCGTCCTTCGGGGGGATCTAGTACCTACGAGCAGTACTTC. Protein: CASSRPSGGSSTYEQYF.

The V gene is TRBV11-3, the J gene TRBJ2-1; TRBD2 matches at 8 bases. The J segment lost 9 bases and the V segment lost 4 bases, leaving 14 bases of the junction unmatched. Germline V lookup: CDR1 SGHNT, CDR2 YENEEA. This CDR3 has 16 residues. The CDR3 nucleotides are TGTGCCAGCAGCTCACGGGAGGGCGGGGTGATCGGTGAGCAGTTCTTC. This codes for CASSSREGGVIGEQFF.

The chain joins TRBV2 to TRBJ2-3; 8 bases are shared with TRBD1. This CDR3 spans 12 amino acids. Germline CDR1 is SNHLY and CDR2 is FYNNEI. Trimming removed 11 bases from V and 5 bases from J; junction bases left unmatched: 6. The CDR3 here is CARRTGKDTQYF. CDR3 bases: TGTGCCCGTCGGACAGGGAAAGATACGCAGTATTTT.

The chain has TRBV7-9 and TRBJ2-3, with 8 bases aligning to TRBD2. Germline V gene lookup returns CDR1 SEHNR and CDR2 FQNEAQ (reference sequence). CDR3 length equals 15 residues. J was trimmed by 3 bases and V by 1 base; bases with no gene match: 3. CDR3 bases: TGTGCCAGCAGCTTAGGGGGACTAGAAACAGATACGCAGTATTTT. It specifies CASSLGGLETDTQYF.

This rearrangement joins TRBV4-1 to TRBJ2-7; 7 bases are a match to TRBD1. Germline V gives CDR1 MGHRA, CDR2 YSYEKL. Germline trimming cut 3 bases from V and 6 bases from J; bases unmatched to any gene: 8. The CDR3 has 14 amino acids. In DNA, the CDR3 is TGCGCCAGCAGCCAGGGATGGACAGGCCGCGAGCAGTACTTC. It encodes CASSQGWTGREQYF.

This clone was counted at least ten times. The V call is TRBV19, the J call TRBJ2-2; D may be TRBD2 (5 bases). The CDR3 totals 12 residues. V was cut by 10 bases and J by 5 bases, with 11 bases left in between. In germline, CDR1 is LNHDA, CDR2 SQIVND (reference sequence). The CDR3 here is CATERVTGELFF. The CDR3 nucleotides read TGTGCCACTGAGAGGGTTACCGGGGAGCTGTTTTTT.

The chain employs TRBV18 and TRBJ2-7; the match to TRBD1 covers 8 bases. Germline CDR1 is KGHSH and CDR2 is LQKENI. J lost 6 bases, V lost 5 bases, and 3 bases had no gene match. The CDR3 length is 12 residues. The CDR3 sequence is CASSDTGGEQYF. The CDR3 DNA reads as TGTGCCAGCTCAGATACAGGGGGCGAGCAGTACTTC.

The sample holds one count of this clone. This chain connects TRBV5-4 to TRBJ2-5; D possibly corresponds to TRBD1 (6 bases). Trimming removed 4 bases at V and 1 base at J, with 11 bases between. The CDR3 is made up of 14 amino acids. Germline CDR1 reads SGHNT; CDR2 reads YYREEE (reference sequence). CDR3 sequence (DNA): TGTGCCAGCAGCACCGGACAGTCCCAAGAGACCCAGTACTTC. It encodes CASSTGQSQETQYF.

This clone was counted between two and nine times. The chain carries TRBV5-4 and TRBJ1-1; D might be TRBD1 (6 bases). V was clipped by 7 bases and J by 4 bases, with 23 bases between them. Germline-derived CDR1 and CDR2 are SGHNT and YYREEE (reference sequence). This CDR3 contains 16 residues. CDR3 in amino acids: CASAHGVGARGTEAFF. CDR3 sequence (DNA): TGTGCCAGCGCCCACGGTGTGGGGGCGAGGGGCACTGAAGCTTTCTTT.

The chain combines TRBV18 with TRBJ1-1; weak D call: TRBD1 (6 bases). Trimming stripped 3 bases from V and 3 bases from J, with 11 bases between. CDR3 length equals 14 residues. Germline assignment: CDR1 KGHSH and CDR2 LQKENI. The CDR3 DNA sequence: TGTGCCAGCTCACCGATCTCAGGGGACACTGAAGCTTTCTTT. As protein: CASSPISGDTEAFF.

By proportion, this clone is medium-sized. CDR3 sequence (DNA): TGTGCCAGCAGTGAACTAGCGGGGGACACCGGGGAGCTGTTTTTT. Translated, it gives CASSELAGDTGELFF. The J gene is TRBJ2-2, the V gene TRBV6-4, with 11 bases matching TRBD2. Germline trimming cut 3 bases from V and 3 bases from J; bases unmatched to any gene: 0. This CDR3 has 15 residues. Germline values: CDR1 MRHNA, CDR2 SNTAGT.

This clone came up a few times. The chain couples TRBV27 to TRBJ1-2, with 7 bases matching TRBD1. Germline trimming cut 6 bases from V and 0 bases from J; bases unmatched to any gene: 13. From germline, CDR1 is MNHEY and CDR2 SMNVEV (reference sequence). This CDR3 has 17 amino acids. The CDR3 bases are TGTGCCAGCAGACCTCTCGGGACACAGGGGTCTAACTATGGCTACACCTTC. Its translation is CASRPLGTQGSNYGYTF.